The next 21 T cell receptor beta chains were all read from a single sample in a study of cytomegalovirus exposure and HLA in healthy donors. PCR was performed using 60 Vbeta and 13 Jbeta primers. Clones were sequenced by immunoSEQ multiplex PCR, and TCRdb holds only the in-frame ones, with some missing. The sample has around 170,000 clones; around 80% are singletons. The sample taken for sequencing was PBMCs. Receptor source: a woman in her fifties or sixties in good health and CMV-seropositive.

The chain employs TRBV7-9 and TRBJ1-4; possible D gene TRBD1, 6 bases. The CDR3 loop spans 18 amino acids. From germline, CDR1 is SEHNR and CDR2 FQNEAQ (reference sequence). The V end lost 5 bases, the J end lost 10 bases, and 29 bases lay between the germline ends. For the CDR3, the DNA is TGTGCCAGCAGCATAAAACTGTTGAGGGACAAAATTCCAGGAAAACTGTTTTTT. Its protein is CASSIKLLRDKIPGKLFF.

The chain recombines TRBV7-3 with TRBJ2-7; D is unclear. Per germline, CDR1 SGHTA and CDR2 FQGTGA. The CDR3 is made up of 12 amino acids. V was cut by 2 bases and J by 4 bases, with 6 bases left in between. CDR3 in DNA: TGTGCCAGCAGCTTAGAACTTTACGAGCAGTACTTC. Encoded protein: CASSLELYEQYF.

A note on this clone: Additional DNA sequences in this sample encode the identical CDR3. This chain links TRBV29-1 with TRBJ2-7; the D gene is possibly TRBD1 (5 bases). The germline V gene has CDR1 SQVTM and CDR2 ANQGSEA. Trimming cost V 6 bases and J 3 bases, with 15 bases left between them. The CDR3 extends over 13 amino acids. In DNA form, the CDR3 reads TGCAGCGTAGCTAGGGGATTATACTACGAGCAGTACTTC. It is translated as CSVARGLYYEQYF.

The genes are TRBV19 and TRBJ1-6; 9 bases fit TRBD1. The CDR3 covers 16 residues. Germline V lookup: CDR1 LNHDA, CDR2 SQIVND (reference sequence). Trimming at V came to 5 bases and at J to 7 bases, leaving 9 bases not matched to a gene. CDR3 in DNA: TGTGCCAGTAGTCTGACCGGGACAGGGAACAATTCACCCCTCCACTTT. Residues: CASSLTGTGNNSPLHF.

This clone was found a few times. This chain links TRBV7-3 with TRBJ2-1; TRBD2 is a possible D gene (6 bases). Germline lookup yields CDR1 SGHTA and CDR2 FQGTGA. V lost 0 bases, J lost 2 bases, and 8 bases lay in between. The CDR3 has 15 residues. The CDR3 loop reads CASSLTAGTYNEQFF. DNA of the CDR3: TGTGCCAGCAGCTTAACGGCGGGAACCTACAATGAGCAGTTCTTC.

The V call is TRBV7-2, the J call TRBJ2-7; D might be TRBD2 (6 bases). Trimming left V 1 base short and J 1 base short, with 14 bases between. The CDR3 totals 16 residues. Germline CDR1 SGHTA, CDR2 FQGNSA. The CDR3 loop is CASSLVGSGLSYEQYF. Written as DNA, the CDR3 is TGTGCCAGCAGCTTAGTGGGAAGCGGGTTATCCTACGAGCAGTACTTC. The whole variable domain, remainder taken from reference TRBV7-2 and TRBJ2-7, is GAGVSQSPSNKVTEKGKDVELRCDPISGHTALYWYRQSLGQGLEFLIYFQGNSAPDKSGLPSDRFSAERTGGSVSTLTIQRTQQEDSAVYLCASSLVGSGLSYEQYFGPGTRLTVT.

V usage is TRBV19 and J usage is TRBJ1-4; D perhaps matches TRBD1 (6 bases). Germline-derived CDR1 and CDR2 are LNHDA and SQIVND (reference sequence). Trimming pared 3 bases from V and 8 bases from J, leaving 13 bases between. The CDR3 is 14 residues long. In nucleotides, the CDR3 is TGTGCCAGTAGTATCCTTTTCCAGGGGGAAAAACTGTTTTTT. Its protein product is CASSILFQGEKLFF.

V and J are TRBV11-2 and TRBJ2-7, with TRBD2 matching over 8 bases. V was pared by 1 base and J by 1 base, with 0 bases of the junction left unmatched. This CDR3 has 14 residues. CDR1 is SGHAT, CDR2 FQNNGV, per germline. DNA for the CDR3: TGTGCCAGCAGCTTAGCGGGGGGGTCCTACGAGCAGTACTTC. This encodes CASSLAGGSYEQYF.

This clone was counted only a few times. The chain recombines TRBV28 with TRBJ1-2; D is possibly TRBD1 (5 bases). CDR1 and CDR2 (germline): MDHEN, SYDVKM. Trimming pared 10 bases from V and 5 bases from J, leaving 20 bases between. CDR3 size: 14 residues. CDR3 in amino acids: CATLGGGPYYGYTF. Written as DNA, the CDR3 is TGTGCCACCCTTGGGGGGGGTCCCTATTATGGCTACACCTTC.

This clone occurred once. V and J are TRBV6-1 and TRBJ2-7, with D maybe TRBD2 (5 bases). Germline values: CDR1 MNHNS, CDR2 SASEGT. The CDR3 totals 13 residues. The V end was cut by 5 bases, the J end by 3 bases, with 11 bases between. The CDR3 loop reads CASSIRTYYEQYF. CDR3 nucleotide sequence: TGTGCCAGCAGTATCCGGACTTACTACGAGCAGTACTTC.

V usage is TRBV7-2 and J usage is TRBJ2-1; maybe TRBD1 (6 bases). In germline, CDR1 is SGHTA, CDR2 FQGNSA. Trimming pared 0 bases from V and 6 bases from J, leaving 15 bases between. The CDR3 is 16 residues long. The CDR3 nucleotides read TGTGCCAGCAGCTTAGCCTTGGGGGCGGTCCGCAATGAGCAGTTCTTC. Translated: CASSLALGAVRNEQFF.

This chain joins TRBV5-4 and TRBJ1-2; possibly TRBD1 for D (6 bases). CDR1 is SGHNT, CDR2 YYREEE, per germline (reference sequence). The CDR3 runs to 11 residues. The ends were cut back, 2 bases at V and 9 bases at J, with 8 bases in the middle. The CDR3 is CASSLQGRYTF. The CDR3 nucleotides are TGTGCCAGCAGCTTACAGGGCCGCTACACCTTC. The whole variable domain, filled in from reference TRBV5-4 and TRBJ1-2, reads ETGVTQSPTHLIKTRGQQVTLRCSSQSGHNTVSWYQQALGQGPQFIFQYYREEENGRGNFPPRFSGLQFPNYSSELNVNALELDDSALYLCASSLQGRYTFGSGTRLTVV.

CDR3: CASSPSGRGNTIYF. The CDR3 region has the DNA TGTGCCAGCAGCCCGTCAGGGAGGGGAAACACCATATATTTT. The chain is built from TRBV2 and TRBJ1-3; possibly TRBD1 for D (5 bases). The ends were cut back, 6 bases at V and 4 bases at J, with 13 bases in the middle. CDR1 and CDR2 from the germline V gene are SNHLY and FYNNEI. The CDR3 is 14 residues long.

This clone was observed a few times. V and J are TRBV28 and TRBJ2-2, with D possibly TRBD2 on 7 matching bases. V dropped 6 bases and J dropped 1 base, with 15 bases sitting between them. Germline lookup yields CDR1 MDHEN and CDR2 SYDVKM. This CDR3 is 16 amino acids long. The CDR3 reads CASRGGGAQNTGELFF. In DNA form, the CDR3 reads TGTGCCAGCAGGGGTGGGGGGGCCCAGAACACCGGGGAGCTGTTTTTT.

The V call is TRBV29-1, the J call TRBJ2-7; 12 bases fit TRBD2. CDR3 size: 13 residues. The germline gives CDR1 SQVTM, CDR2 ANQGSEA. V was clipped by 6 bases and J by 2 bases; unmatched bases: 2. This CDR3 reads CSVTSGGPYEQYF. The CDR3 nucleotides are TGCAGCGTAACTAGCGGGGGGCCCTACGAGCAGTACTTC.

V gene TRBV28 combines with J gene TRBJ2-1; TRBD2 might be the D (7 bases). Germline CDR1 reads MDHEN; CDR2 reads SYDVKM. The CDR3 length is 15 residues. V gave up 4 bases and J gave up 8 bases, with 18 bases separating them. In nucleotides, the CDR3 is TGTGCCAGCAGTTCGGTGGCGGGGGCGGGGGATGAGCAGTTCTTC. This encodes CASSSVAGAGDEQFF.

This rearrangement joins TRBV5-4 to TRBJ2-7; 11 bases agree with TRBD2. This CDR3 has 14 amino acids. Trimming took 2 bases from V and 7 from J; bases not matched to a gene: 5. Germline CDR1 reads SGHNT; CDR2 reads YYREEE (reference sequence). The CDR3 is CASSFSGGAREQYF. The CDR3 DNA sequence: TGTGCCAGCAGCTTTAGCGGGGGGGCGCGGGAGCAGTACTTC.

The genes are TRBV6-1 and TRBJ2-1, with D perhaps TRBD1 (6 bases). The V gene lost 6 bases and the J gene lost 4 bases, with 7 bases spanning the gap. Germline assignment: CDR1 MNHNS and CDR2 SASEGT. The CDR3 loop spans 12 amino acids. CDR3 nucleotide sequence: TGTGCCAGCAGCACAGGGTACAATGAGCAGTTCTTC. Translating it yields CASSTGYNEQFF.

The chain carries TRBV28 and TRBJ2-7; D is uncertain. The CDR3 has 14 amino acids. V lost 3 bases and J lost 1, with 10 bases in between. Germline V CDR1 and CDR2: MDHEN, SYDVKM. The CDR3 reads CASSLAGSSYEQYF. In DNA form, the CDR3 reads TGTGCCAGCAGTTTGGCAGGATCTTCCTACGAGCAGTACTTC.

The rearrangement uses TRBV7-2 and TRBJ2-1, with TRBD2 identical over 8 bases. This CDR3 spans 15 amino acids. The V gene's germline CDR1 is SGHTA and CDR2 FQGNSA. Germline trimming cut 5 bases from V and 3 bases from J; bases unmatched to any gene: 6. Written as DNA, the CDR3 is TGTGCCAGCAGCCCCGGGGGGGGACTCTACAATGAGCAGTTCTTC. Translated: CASSPGGGLYNEQFF.

This chain joins TRBV30 and TRBJ1-2, with 7 bases aligning to TRBD1. This CDR3 has 14 amino acids. With 2 bases clipped from V and 6 bases from J, the junction kept 9 bases outside the gene matches. Germline V gene data show CDR1 as GTSNPN and CDR2 as SVGIG (reference sequence). The CDR3 spells CAWSYGTAYDGYTF. The CDR3 nucleotides read TGTGCCTGGAGTTATGGGACAGCTTATGATGGCTACACCTTC.